What follows are 12 T cell receptor beta chains derived from one specimen sequenced in a study of tumor-infiltrating lymphocytes in localized non-small cell lung cancer. Only in-frame clones appear in the TCRdb table, and some are missing; sequencing was by immunoSEQ multiplex PCR. The top ten hold approximately 3% of the sample, which has approximately 4,800 clones, 95% to 97% seen once. Sequenced input: uninvolved lung tissue not adjacent to the tumor. These receptors all stem from a human donor with non-small cell lung cancer.

The chain couples TRBV5-1 to TRBJ2-2; D might be TRBD1 (5 bases). From germline, CDR1 is SGHRS and CDR2 YFSETQ. V lost 0 bases and J 0 bases, leaving 9 bases between the germline ends. The CDR3 is 16 residues long. The CDR3 loop reads CASSLAFRANTGELFF. DNA of the CDR3: TGCGCCAGCAGCTTGGCCTTCAGGGCGAACACCGGGGAGCTGTTTTTT.

This clone was seen a handful of times. V and J are TRBV30 and TRBJ2-7; D may be TRBD2 (7 bases). Trimming removed 8 bases from V and 3 bases from J, with 20 bases in between. Looked up from germline, CDR1 is GTSNPN and CDR2 is SVGIG (reference sequence). The CDR3 runs to 14 residues. The chain's CDR3 is CAASKGGVLYEQYF. In DNA, the CDR3 is TGTGCCGCTTCGAAAGGGGGGGTCCTCTACGAGCAGTACTTC. Full variable domain (outside the CDR3, taken from reference TRBV30 and TRBJ2-7): SQTIHQWPATLVQPVGSPLSLECTVEGTSNPNLYWYRQAAGRGLQLLFYSVGIGQISSEVPQNLSASRPQDRQFILSSKKLLLSDSGFYLCAASKGGVLYEQYFGPGTRLTVT.

The chain links TRBV11-2 to TRBJ1-1; TRBD1 matches at 12 bases. The CDR3 spans 16 residues. Per the germline V gene, CDR1 is SGHAT and CDR2 is FQNNGV. With 5 bases clipped from V and 4 bases from J, the junction kept 8 bases outside the gene matches. The DNA for the CDR3 is TGTGCCAGCAGCAAAGGGACAGGGGGCTCGGGCACTGAAGCTTTCTTT. Encoded protein: CASSKGTGGSGTEAFF.

This chain uses TRBV20-1 with TRBJ1-1; D is possibly TRBD1 (5 bases). The CDR3 is 11 residues long. Germline-derived CDR1 and CDR2 are DFQATT and SNEGSKA (reference sequence). Deletions cut 0 bases from V and 9 bases from J, with 8 bases between. The DNA of the CDR3 is TGCAGTGCTAGAGAGCAGGGTAAAGCTTTCTTT. It is translated as CSAREQGKAFF.

The J gene is TRBJ2-2, the V gene TRBV29-1; 7 bases align to TRBD2. Germline V gives CDR1 SQVTM, CDR2 ANQGSEA. The trim removed 3 bases at V and 4 bases at J, leaving 2 bases unmatched. The CDR3 loop spans 13 amino acids. CDR3 protein: CSVDGGSTGELFF. The CDR3 DNA reads TGCAGCGTTGACGGCGGGAGCACCGGGGAGCTGTTTTTT.

The chain employs TRBV6-6 and TRBJ2-3; D call uncertain. The CDR3 sequence is 13 residues long. Germline V gene lookup returns CDR1 MNHNY and CDR2 SVGAGI (reference sequence). Trimming took off 2 bases at V and 1 base at J, with 4 bases between the two ends. CDR3 coding DNA: TGTGCCAGCAGTTACCAGGGCACAGATACGCAGTATTTT. Protein: CASSYQGTDTQYF.

This sequence joins TRBV10-3 and TRBJ2-1; D gene ambiguous. Trimming took 9 bases from V and 0 from J, leaving 12 bases between them. The CDR3 covers 14 residues. From germline, CDR1 is ENHRY and CDR2 SYGVKD. CDR3: CAIVFGSSYNEQFF. The CDR3 bases are TGTGCCATAGTTTTCGGTAGCTCCTACAATGAGCAGTTCTTC.

V is TRBV5-4 and J is TRBJ1-1; D is unresolved. The germline V gene has CDR1 SGHNT and CDR2 YYREEE (reference sequence). This CDR3 is 13 amino acids long. V was shortened by 1 base and J by 1 base, with 5 bases between the two germline ends. The CDR3 DNA is TGTGCCAGCAGCTTGAATCAGAACACTGAAGCTTTCTTT. It yields the protein CASSLNQNTEAFF. Full variable domain (remainder filled in from reference TRBV5-4 and TRBJ1-1): ETGVTQSPTHLIKTRGQQVTLRCSSQSGHNTVSWYQQALGQGPQFIFQYYREEENGRGNFPPRFSGLQFPNYSSELNVNALELDDSALYLCASSLNQNTEAFFGQGTRLTVV.

This clone was recorded once. The CDR3 reads CASSVTWTGGKAFF. CDR3 sequence (DNA): TGTGCCAGCAGCGTGACCTGGACAGGGGGCAAGGCTTTCTTT. J is TRBJ1-1 and V is TRBV5-6, with 11 bases that match TRBD1. The CDR3 has 14 amino acids. The ends lost 4 bases at V and 11 bases at J; junction bases unmatched: 10. Germline values: CDR1 SGHDT, CDR2 YYEEEE. The complete variable domain, with remaining parts taken from reference TRBV5-6 and TRBJ1-1, reads DAGVTQSPTHLIKTRGQQVTLRCSPKSGHDTVSWYQQALGQGPQFIFQYYEEEERQRGNFPDRFSGHQFPNYSSELNVNALLLGDSALYLCASSVTWTGGKAFFGQGTRLTVV.

A single count supports this clone. This chain uses TRBV11-2 with TRBJ2-7, with D tentatively TRBD2 (6 bases). CDR3 length equals 11 residues. V was shortened by 5 bases and J by 11 bases, with 13 bases between the two germline ends. Germline V lookup: CDR1 SGHAT, CDR2 FQNNGV. CDR3 residues: CASSPGVAEYF. CDR3 sequence (DNA): TGTGCCAGCAGCCCCGGGGTAGCGGAGTACTTC.

The V gene is TRBV7-2, the J gene TRBJ1-5; D call uncertain. Germline V gene data show CDR1 as SGHTA and CDR2 as FQGNSA. V lost 5 bases to trimming and J lost 2 bases, with 10 bases between them. This CDR3 comprises 14 residues. CDR3 residues: CASSANMGNQPQHF. CDR3 in DNA: TGTGCCAGCAGCGCGAACATGGGCAATCAGCCCCAGCATTTT.

The V gene is TRBV11-2, the J gene TRBJ1-6; D is unresolved. This CDR3 has 15 amino acids. From germline, CDR1 is SGHAT and CDR2 FQNNGV. V was shortened by 3 bases and J by 8 bases, with 14 bases between the two germline ends. The CDR3 DNA follows: TGTGCCAGCAGCTTCTTGGGTGGCTCGGATTCACCCCTCCACTTT. This gives the protein CASSFLGGSDSPLHF.